The source of this T cell receptor beta chain is a study of shared clonotypes between healthy human individuals. In germline, CDR1 is SQVTM, CDR2 ANQGSEA. The length of the CDR3 is 12 residues. V was trimmed by 6 bases and J by 3 bases, leaving 9 bases between them. Cells designated naive CD8 were CD45RO-negative and were positively selected for CCR7, with terminally differentiated effector memory CD45RA+ cells excluded. Assay: immunoSEQ multiplex PCR; the TCRdb copy retains only in-frame clones and omits some. The profile covers around 2.1 million clones, with 85% to 95% appearing a single time and 1.5% to 2% taken by the ten largest.

The chain has TRBV29-1 and TRBJ2-1, with unresolved D. Input material: naive CD8+ T cells from PBMCs. This sequence originates from a man between 18 and 35 years old in good health. Some clones in this sample may be carry-over from other donors' samples. The CDR3 bases are TGCAGCGTAGGACCCAACTACAATGAGCAGTTCTTC. It yields the protein CSVGPNYNEQFF.